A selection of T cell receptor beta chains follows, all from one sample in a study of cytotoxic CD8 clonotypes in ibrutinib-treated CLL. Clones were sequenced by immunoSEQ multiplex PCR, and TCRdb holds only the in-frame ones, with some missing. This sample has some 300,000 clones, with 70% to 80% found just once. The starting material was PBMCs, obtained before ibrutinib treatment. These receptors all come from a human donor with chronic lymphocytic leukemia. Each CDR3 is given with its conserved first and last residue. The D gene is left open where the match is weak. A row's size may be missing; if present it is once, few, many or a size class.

cdr3_nt: TGTGCCAGCAGTTTATTAGGGATACGGACCCAGTACTTC
cdr3_aa: CASSLLGIRTQYF
cdr3_length: 13
d_call: .
v_call: TRBV28
j_call: TRBJ2-5
clone_size: .

cdr3_nt: TGCGCCAGCAGCTCGAGCGGGAACCCAAACACCGGGGAGCTGTTTTTT
cdr3_aa: CASSSSGNPNTGELFF
cdr3_length: 16
d_call: TRBD2
v_call: TRBV5-1
j_call: TRBJ2-2
clone_size: .

cdr3_nt: TGTGCCTGGAGTATCACAGGGAAGTGGGAGACCCAGTACTTC
cdr3_aa: CAWSITGKWETQYF
cdr3_length: 14
d_call: .
v_call: TRBV30
j_call: TRBJ2-5
clone_size: .

cdr3_nt: TGTGCCAGCAGCCAAGACGACAGGTCTAACTATGGCTACACCTTC
cdr3_aa: CASSQDDRSNYGYTF
cdr3_length: 15
d_call: .
v_call: TRBV4-2
j_call: TRBJ1-2
clone_size: .

cdr3_nt: TGTGCCAGCAGTGACCTACCCCTAGCCTACGAGCAGTACTTC
cdr3_aa: CASSDLPLAYEQYF
cdr3_length: 14
d_call: .
v_call: TRBV28
j_call: TRBJ2-7
clone_size: .

cdr3_nt: TGCAGCGTTGCGGGTCGGACAGGAAGCTCTGGAAACACCATATATTTT
cdr3_aa: CSVAGRTGSSGNTIYF
cdr3_length: 16
d_call: TRBD1
v_call: TRBV29-1
j_call: TRBJ1-3
clone_size: .

cdr3_nt: TGTGCCAGCAGCTTTATGGGGACGGCCCAAGAGACCCAGTACTTC
cdr3_aa: CASSFMGTAQETQYF
cdr3_length: 15
d_call: .
v_call: TRBV7-2
j_call: TRBJ2-5
clone_size: .

cdr3_nt: TGTGCCAGCAGTGACTTGGTTGCTGGGGCCAACGTCCTGACTTTC
cdr3_aa: CASSDLVAGANVLTF
cdr3_length: 15
d_call: .
v_call: TRBV6-4
j_call: TRBJ2-6
clone_size: .

cdr3_nt: TGTGCCACCAGCAGAGAAGGCAGTAGCTCCTACAATGAGCAGTTCTTC
cdr3_aa: CATSREGSSSYNEQFF
cdr3_length: 16
d_call: .
v_call: TRBV15
j_call: TRBJ2-1
clone_size: once

cdr3_nt: TGTGCCAGTAGTATATTTTATTACCGGGACAGGGAATATAGCAATCAGCCCCAGCATTTT
cdr3_aa: CASSIFYYRDREYSNQPQHF
cdr3_length: 20
d_call: TRBD1
v_call: TRBV19
j_call: TRBJ1-5
clone_size: .

cdr3_nt: TGCGCCAGCAGCCCGGGACTAGCGGGAGTTGAGCAGTACTTC
cdr3_aa: CASSPGLAGVEQYF
cdr3_length: 14
d_call: TRBD2
v_call: TRBV4-1
j_call: TRBJ2-7
clone_size: .

cdr3_nt: TGTGCCAGCAGTTTAACTGAGGGGAAACTGTTTTTT
cdr3_aa: CASSLTEGKLFF
cdr3_length: 12
d_call: .
v_call: TRBV28
j_call: TRBJ1-4
clone_size: once

cdr3_nt: TGTGCCAGCAGCCAAGTTGGGGCGGACTACGAGCAGTACTTC
cdr3_aa: CASSQVGADYEQYF
cdr3_length: 14
d_call: .
v_call: TRBV4-2
j_call: TRBJ2-7
clone_size: .

cdr3_nt: TGTGCCACCAGCAGAGGTGGTACTAGCACAGATACGCAGTATTTT
cdr3_aa: CATSRGGTSTDTQYF
cdr3_length: 15
d_call: .
v_call: TRBV15
j_call: TRBJ2-3
clone_size: .

cdr3_nt: TGTGCCAGCACCCAGGGGTACAATGAGCAGTTCTTC
cdr3_aa: CASTQGYNEQFF
cdr3_length: 12
d_call: .
v_call: TRBV2
j_call: TRBJ2-1
clone_size: .

cdr3_nt: TGTGCCAGCAGTGAGGGACTAGCGGCGAACACCGGGGAGCTGTTTTTT
cdr3_aa: CASSEGLAANTGELFF
cdr3_length: 16
d_call: TRBD2
v_call: TRBV2
j_call: TRBJ2-2
clone_size: .

cdr3_nt: TGTGCCAGCAGTTACTCAGGGGAAGAGACCCAGTACTTC
cdr3_aa: CASSYSGEETQYF
cdr3_length: 13
d_call: .
v_call: TRBV6-5
j_call: TRBJ2-5
clone_size: .

cdr3_nt: TGCGCCAGCAGCCAAGATTCCGCAGGTCTTAACACTGAAGCTTTCTTT
cdr3_aa: CASSQDSAGLNTEAFF
cdr3_length: 16
d_call: .
v_call: TRBV4-1
j_call: TRBJ1-1
clone_size: .